This passage covers 6 T cell receptor beta chains from one sample sequenced in a study of T cell responses to AZD1222 COVID-19 vaccine. Assay: immunoSEQ multiplex PCR; the TCRdb copy retains only in-frame clones and omits some. This sample has approximately 110,000 clones, with around 92% found just once. Sequencing used peripheral blood, obtained on day 0 of AZD1222 vaccination. The receptor set was obtained from an adult in good health.

The chain carries TRBV2 and TRBJ2-7; 8 bases are shared with TRBD2. The germline gives CDR1 SNHLY, CDR2 FYNNEI. CDR3 length equals 14 residues. V was clipped by 8 bases and J by 2 bases; unmatched bases: 8. This CDR3 is CASVVAGGTYEQYF. The CDR3 nucleotides are TGTGCCAGCGTGGTGGCGGGAGGAACCTACGAGCAGTACTTC.

The gene calls are TRBV6-6 and TRBJ2-5; 15 bases line up with TRBD2. V lost 5 bases to trimming and J lost 2 bases; unmatched junction nucleotides: 3. The CDR3 runs to 16 residues. Per the germline V gene, CDR1 is MNHNY and CDR2 is SVGAGI (reference sequence). CDR3 nucleotides: TGTGCCAGCAGTCAGGGACTAGCGGGAGGACAAGAGACCCAGTACTTC. Translation gives CASSQGLAGGQETQYF.

The chain combines TRBV27 with TRBJ1-4, with 7 bases identical to TRBD1. There are 16 residues in the CDR3. V shed 3 bases and J 5 bases; nucleotides not matched to a gene: 9. Per the germline V gene, CDR1 is MNHEY and CDR2 is SMNVEV (reference sequence). CDR3 sequence: CASSLKRSGGNEKLFF. In DNA form, the CDR3 reads TGTGCCAGCAGTTTGAAGCGTTCAGGGGGGAATGAAAAACTGTTTTTT.

This chain joins TRBV3-1 (or the pseudogene TRBV3-2) and TRBJ2-3; 12 nucleotides line up with TRBD2. Per the germline V gene, CDR1 is LGHDT and CDR2 is YNNKEL (reference sequence). V dropped 1 base and J dropped 5; count of bases not matched to a gene: 7. The CDR3 contains 17 residues. The CDR3 bases are TGTGCCAGCAGCCAAGCCGCTAGCGGGGGGGCGGGAGATACGCAGTATTTT. This gives the protein CASSQAASGGAGDTQYF.

The chain couples TRBV5-6 to TRBJ1-6; 8 bases agree with TRBD1. The CDR3 loop spans 14 amino acids. Germline assignment: CDR1 SGHDT and CDR2 YYEEEE. The V segment lost 4 bases and the J segment 9 bases; nucleotides outside the gene matches: 6. CDR3 bases: TGTGCCAGCAGCACCGGACAGGGAGGTTCACCCCTCCACTTT. Amino acids: CASSTGQGGSPLHF.

The chain is built from TRBV19 and TRBJ1-5; 8 nucleotides match TRBD1. The CDR3 covers 16 residues. Germline CDR1 reads LNHDA; CDR2 reads SQIVND (reference sequence). The trim removed 4 bases at V and 0 bases at J, leaving 5 bases unmatched. The CDR3 loop reads CASSSHRGVSNQPQHF. As DNA, the CDR3 is TGTGCCAGTAGTAGCCACAGGGGGGTTAGCAATCAGCCCCAGCATTTT.